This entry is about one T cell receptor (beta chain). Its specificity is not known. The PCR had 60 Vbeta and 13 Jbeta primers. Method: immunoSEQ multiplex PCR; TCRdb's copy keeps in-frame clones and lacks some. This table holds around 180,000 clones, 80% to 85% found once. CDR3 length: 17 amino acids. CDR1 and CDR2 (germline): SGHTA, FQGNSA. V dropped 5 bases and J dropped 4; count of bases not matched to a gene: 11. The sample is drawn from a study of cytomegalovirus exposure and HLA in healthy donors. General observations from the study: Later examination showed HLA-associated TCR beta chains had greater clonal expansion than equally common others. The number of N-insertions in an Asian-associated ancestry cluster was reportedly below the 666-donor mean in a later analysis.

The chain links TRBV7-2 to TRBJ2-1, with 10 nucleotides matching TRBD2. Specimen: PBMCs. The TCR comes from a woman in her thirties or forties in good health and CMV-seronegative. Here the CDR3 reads CASSTQAGGPPYNEQFF. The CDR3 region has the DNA TGTGCCAGCAGCACACAAGCGGGAGGGCCCCCTTACAATGAGCAGTTCTTC.